The present T cell receptor (beta chain) was sequenced within a study of CD8 T cells in ankylosing spondylitis. The study, taken as a whole, reports: The clones that were linked to disease were reported to be significantly enriched in matched synovial fluid samples from ankylosing spondylitis patients.

Construction of TCR beta libraries was performed using quantitative 5'-RACE with molecular barcodes. Each CDR3 protein gets one entry after TCRdb re-called the 5' RACE reads with MiXCR. The sample includes about 64,000 distinct CDR3 sequences, roughly 6.2% seen only once; the top ten take 5%. The CDR3 runs 16 residues. Germline assignment: CDR1 MDHEN and CDR2 SYDVKM. With 7 bases removed from V and 0 bases from J, the gap between germline ends came to 16 bases. This clonotype was picked up many times. The target antigen is unknown. This receptor was taken from a male donor with ankylosing spondylitis. The sample consisted of synovial fluid, either unsorted or a sorted T cell fraction (not recorded which). The chain couples TRBV28 to TRBJ2-1; D is uncertain. CDR3 in amino acids: CASITLSGSSYNEQFF. The CDR3 DNA sequence: TGTGCCAGCATCACCCTCTCCGGAAGCTCCTACAATGAGCAGTTCTTC.